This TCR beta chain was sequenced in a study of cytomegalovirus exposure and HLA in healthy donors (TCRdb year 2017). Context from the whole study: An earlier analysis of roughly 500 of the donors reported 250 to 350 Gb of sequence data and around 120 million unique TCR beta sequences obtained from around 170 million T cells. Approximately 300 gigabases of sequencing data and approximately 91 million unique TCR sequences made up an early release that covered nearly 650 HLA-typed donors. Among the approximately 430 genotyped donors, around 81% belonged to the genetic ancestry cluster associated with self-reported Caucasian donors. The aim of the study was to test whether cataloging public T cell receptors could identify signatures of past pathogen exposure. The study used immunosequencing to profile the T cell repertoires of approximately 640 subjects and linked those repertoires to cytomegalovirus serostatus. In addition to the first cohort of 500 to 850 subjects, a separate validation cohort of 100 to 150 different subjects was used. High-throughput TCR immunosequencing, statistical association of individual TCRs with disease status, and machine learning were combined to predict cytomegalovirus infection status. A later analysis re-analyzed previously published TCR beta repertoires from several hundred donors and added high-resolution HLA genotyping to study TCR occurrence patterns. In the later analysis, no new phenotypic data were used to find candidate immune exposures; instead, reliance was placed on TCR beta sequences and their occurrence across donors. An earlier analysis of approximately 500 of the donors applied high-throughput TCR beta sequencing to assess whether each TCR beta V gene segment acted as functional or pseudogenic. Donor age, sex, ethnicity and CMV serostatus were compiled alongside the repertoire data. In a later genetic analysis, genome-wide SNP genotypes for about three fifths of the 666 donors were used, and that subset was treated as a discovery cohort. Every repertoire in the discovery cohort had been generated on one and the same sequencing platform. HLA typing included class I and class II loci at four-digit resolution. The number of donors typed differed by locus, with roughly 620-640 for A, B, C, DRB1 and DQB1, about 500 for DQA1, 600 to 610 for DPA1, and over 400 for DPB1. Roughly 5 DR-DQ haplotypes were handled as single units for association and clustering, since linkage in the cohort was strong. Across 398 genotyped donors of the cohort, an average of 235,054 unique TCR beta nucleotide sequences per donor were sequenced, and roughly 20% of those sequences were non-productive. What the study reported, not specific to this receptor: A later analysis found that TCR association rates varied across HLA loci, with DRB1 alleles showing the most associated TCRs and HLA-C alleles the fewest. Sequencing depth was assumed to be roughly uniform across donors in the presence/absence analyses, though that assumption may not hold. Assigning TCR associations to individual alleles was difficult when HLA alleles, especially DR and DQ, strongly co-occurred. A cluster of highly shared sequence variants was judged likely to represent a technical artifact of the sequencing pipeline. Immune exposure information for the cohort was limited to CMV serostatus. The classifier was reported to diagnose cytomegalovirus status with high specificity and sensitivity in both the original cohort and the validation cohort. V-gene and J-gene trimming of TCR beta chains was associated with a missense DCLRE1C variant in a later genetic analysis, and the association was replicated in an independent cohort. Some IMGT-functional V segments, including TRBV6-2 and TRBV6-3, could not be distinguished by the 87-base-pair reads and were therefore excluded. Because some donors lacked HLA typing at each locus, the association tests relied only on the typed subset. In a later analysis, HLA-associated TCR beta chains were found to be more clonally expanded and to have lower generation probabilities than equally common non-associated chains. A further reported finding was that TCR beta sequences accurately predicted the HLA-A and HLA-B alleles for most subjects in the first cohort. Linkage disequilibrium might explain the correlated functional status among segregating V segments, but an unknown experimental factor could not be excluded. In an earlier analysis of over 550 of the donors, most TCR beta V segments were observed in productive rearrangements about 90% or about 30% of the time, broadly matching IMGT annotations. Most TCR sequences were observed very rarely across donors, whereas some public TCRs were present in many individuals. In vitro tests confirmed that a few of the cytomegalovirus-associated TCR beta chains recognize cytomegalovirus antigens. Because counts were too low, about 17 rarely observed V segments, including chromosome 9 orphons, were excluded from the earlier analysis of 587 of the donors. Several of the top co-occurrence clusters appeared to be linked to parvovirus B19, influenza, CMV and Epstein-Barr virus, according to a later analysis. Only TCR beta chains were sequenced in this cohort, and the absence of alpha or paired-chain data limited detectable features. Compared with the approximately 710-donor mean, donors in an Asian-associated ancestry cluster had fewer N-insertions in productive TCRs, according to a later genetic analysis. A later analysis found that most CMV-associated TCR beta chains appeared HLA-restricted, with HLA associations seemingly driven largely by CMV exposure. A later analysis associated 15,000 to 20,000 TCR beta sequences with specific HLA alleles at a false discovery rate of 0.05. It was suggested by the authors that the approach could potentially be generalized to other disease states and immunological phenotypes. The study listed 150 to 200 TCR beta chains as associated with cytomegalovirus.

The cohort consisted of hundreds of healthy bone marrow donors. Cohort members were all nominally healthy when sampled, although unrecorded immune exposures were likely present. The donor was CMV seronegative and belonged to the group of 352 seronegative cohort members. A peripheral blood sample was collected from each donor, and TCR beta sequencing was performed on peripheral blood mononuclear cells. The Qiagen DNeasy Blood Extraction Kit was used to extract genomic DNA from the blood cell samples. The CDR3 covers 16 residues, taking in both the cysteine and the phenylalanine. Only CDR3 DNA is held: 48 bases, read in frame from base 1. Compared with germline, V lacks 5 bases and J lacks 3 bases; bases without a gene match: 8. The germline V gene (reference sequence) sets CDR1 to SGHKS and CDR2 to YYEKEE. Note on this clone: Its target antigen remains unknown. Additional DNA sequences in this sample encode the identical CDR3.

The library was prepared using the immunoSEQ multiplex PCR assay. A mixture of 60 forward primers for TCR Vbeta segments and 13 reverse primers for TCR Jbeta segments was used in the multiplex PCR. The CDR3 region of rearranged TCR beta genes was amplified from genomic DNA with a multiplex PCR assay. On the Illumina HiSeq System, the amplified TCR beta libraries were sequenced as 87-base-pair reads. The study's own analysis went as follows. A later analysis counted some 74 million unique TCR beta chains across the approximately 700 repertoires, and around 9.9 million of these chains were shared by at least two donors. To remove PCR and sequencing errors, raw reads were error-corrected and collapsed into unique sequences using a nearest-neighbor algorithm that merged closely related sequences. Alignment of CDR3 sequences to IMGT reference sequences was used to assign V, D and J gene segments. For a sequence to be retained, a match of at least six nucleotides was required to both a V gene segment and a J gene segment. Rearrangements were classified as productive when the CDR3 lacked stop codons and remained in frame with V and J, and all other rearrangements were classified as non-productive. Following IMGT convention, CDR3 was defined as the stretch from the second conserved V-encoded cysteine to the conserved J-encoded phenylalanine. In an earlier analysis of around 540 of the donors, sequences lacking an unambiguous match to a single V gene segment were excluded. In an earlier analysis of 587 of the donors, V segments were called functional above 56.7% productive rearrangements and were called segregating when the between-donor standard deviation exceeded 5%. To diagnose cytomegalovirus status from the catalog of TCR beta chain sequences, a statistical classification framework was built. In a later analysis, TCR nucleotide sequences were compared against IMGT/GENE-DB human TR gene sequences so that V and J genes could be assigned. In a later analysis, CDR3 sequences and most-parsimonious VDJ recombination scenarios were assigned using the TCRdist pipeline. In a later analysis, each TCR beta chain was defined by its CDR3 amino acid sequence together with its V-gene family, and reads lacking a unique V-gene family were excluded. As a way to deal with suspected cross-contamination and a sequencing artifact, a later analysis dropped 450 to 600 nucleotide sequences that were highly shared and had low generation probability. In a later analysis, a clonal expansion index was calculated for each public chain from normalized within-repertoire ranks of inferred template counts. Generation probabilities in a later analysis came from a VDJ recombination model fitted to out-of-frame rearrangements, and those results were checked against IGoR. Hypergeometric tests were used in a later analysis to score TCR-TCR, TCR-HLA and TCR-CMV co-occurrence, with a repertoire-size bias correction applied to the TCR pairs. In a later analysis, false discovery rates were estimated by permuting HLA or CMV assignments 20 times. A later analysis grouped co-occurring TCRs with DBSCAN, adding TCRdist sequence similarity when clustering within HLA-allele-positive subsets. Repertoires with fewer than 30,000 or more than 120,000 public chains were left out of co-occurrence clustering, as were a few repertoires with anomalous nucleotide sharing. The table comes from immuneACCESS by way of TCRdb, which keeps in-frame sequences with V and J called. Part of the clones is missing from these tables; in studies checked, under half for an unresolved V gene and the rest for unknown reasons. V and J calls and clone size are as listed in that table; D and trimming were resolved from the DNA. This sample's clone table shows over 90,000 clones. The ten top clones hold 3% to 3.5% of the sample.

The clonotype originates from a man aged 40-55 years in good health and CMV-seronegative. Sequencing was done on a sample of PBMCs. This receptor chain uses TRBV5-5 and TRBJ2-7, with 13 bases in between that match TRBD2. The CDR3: CASSPRGLAGVYEQYF. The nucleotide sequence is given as TGTGCCAGCAGTCCACGCGGACTAGCGGGAGTCTACGAGCAGTACTTC. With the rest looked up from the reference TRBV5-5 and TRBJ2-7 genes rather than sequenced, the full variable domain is DAGVTQSPTHLIKTRGQQVTLRCSPISGHKSVSWYQQVLGQGPQFIFQYYEKEERGRGNFPDRFSARQFPNYSSELNVNALLLGDSALYLCASSPRGLAGVYEQYFGPGTRLTVT.